The next 23 T cell receptor beta chains were all read from a single sample in a study of blood T cells in healthy people across ages. Combining a sample-barcoded 5' primer with a J-beta primer mix, a second PCR ran for roughly 7 to 12 cycles. TCRdb re-derived calls from the 5' RACE reads in MiXCR, one entry per CDR3 protein. The sample contains about 1.8 million distinct CDR3 sequences, less than 50% of which appear only once. The material sequenced was blood. These receptors all come from a woman aged 40 to 50 in good health.

The chain couples TRBV12-3 or TRBV12-4 to TRBJ2-6, with D possibly matching TRBD1 (5 bases). This CDR3 has 18 residues. V shed 6 bases and J shed 2 bases, with 20 bases lying between them. CDR3: CASSQALGAATGANVLTF. The CDR3 DNA sequence: TGTGCCAGCAGCCAAGCCCTTGGGGCCGCGACTGGGGCCAACGTCCTGACTTTC.

The chain is built from TRBV7-2 and TRBJ1-4; 11 positions match TRBD1. Per germline, CDR1 SGHTA and CDR2 FQGNSA. The trim removed 1 base at V and 8 bases at J, leaving 6 bases unmatched. The CDR3 is made up of 16 amino acids. The CDR3 bases are TGTGCCAGCAGCTTAGAGGGACAGGGGGGGGGAGAAAAACTGTTTTTT. As protein: CASSLEGQGGGEKLFF.

The V call is TRBV20-1, the J call TRBJ1-2; no firm D call. The CDR3 totals 10 residues. Germline-derived CDR1 and CDR2 are DFQATT and SNEGSKA (reference sequence). The CDR3 DNA follows: TGCATTTGCTATCGGTCCGGCTACACCTTC. Amino acid sequence: CICYRSGYTF.

This clonotype has just a few counts. V gene TRBV7-2 combines with J gene TRBJ2-5, with 7 bases matching TRBD1. With V trimmed by 2 bases and J by 5 bases, 8 bases remained unmatched. Germline lookup yields CDR1 SGHTA and CDR2 FQGNSA. This CDR3 spans 15 amino acids. The CDR3 DNA reads as TGTGCCAGCAGCTTACTGTGGACAGGAGGCGAGACCCAGTACTTC. Residues: CASSLLWTGGETQYF. The full variable domain, rest sourced from reference TRBV7-2 and TRBJ2-5, is GAGVSQSPSNKVTEKGKDVELRCDPISGHTALYWYRQSLGQGLEFLIYFQGNSAPDKSGLPSDRFSAERTGGSVSTLTIQRTQQEDSAVYLCASSLLWTGGETQYFGPGTRLLVL.

J is TRBJ2-4 and V is TRBV2, with 9 bases lining up with TRBD1. The J segment lost 6 bases and the V segment lost 10 bases, leaving 10 bases of the junction unmatched. The CDR3 is 14 amino acids. Looked up from germline, CDR1 is SNHLY and CDR2 is FYNNEI. The CDR3 DNA follows: TGTGCCACCACTACCGGGACAGGGTTAAACATTCAGTACTTC. Translating it yields CATTTGTGLNIQYF. Supplemented by reference TRBV2 and TRBJ2-4, the full variable domain reads EPEVTQTPSHQVTQMGQEVILRCVPISNHLYFYWYRQILGQKVEFLVSFYNNEISEKSEIFDDQFSVERPDGSNFTLKIRSTKLEDSAMYFCATTTGTGLNIQYFGAGTRLSVL.

The V and J genes are TRBV15 and TRBJ2-3; the D gene is possibly TRBD1 (6 bases). V lost 2 bases to trimming and J lost 0 bases, with 9 bases between them. The CDR3 length is 15 residues. CDR1 and CDR2 from the germline V gene are LNHNV and YYDKDF (reference sequence). CDR3 nucleotides: TGTGCCACCAGCAGAAATACAGGGAGCACAGATACGCAGTATTTT. Amino acid sequence: CATSRNTGSTDTQYF.

Here the CDR3 DNA reads TGTGCCAGCAGTTACTCCCACGGGGCCTACAATGAGCAGTTCTTC. This codes for CASSYSHGAYNEQFF. The chain employs TRBV6-2 or TRBV6-3 and TRBJ2-1, with D possibly being TRBD2 (5 bases). The CDR3 loop spans 15 amino acids. Per the germline V gene, CDR1 is MNHEY and CDR2 is SVGEGT. The V end lost 0 bases, the J end lost 2 bases, and 8 bases lay between the germline ends.

This rearrangement joins TRBV25-1 to TRBJ2-7; D is perhaps TRBD1 (5 bases). V lost 1 base to trimming and J lost 0 bases, with 7 bases between them. Germline CDR1 and CDR2: MGHDK and SYGVNS. CDR3 length equals 14 residues. For the CDR3, the DNA is TGTGCCAGCAGTGAATGGGGCTACTCCTACGAGCAGTACTTC. The encoded protein is CASSEWGYSYEQYF.

The table lists this clonotype with a few counts. V is TRBV27 and J is TRBJ2-1, with 11 nucleotides matching TRBD2. J gave up 9 bases and V 6 bases, and 10 bases lay outside the gene matches. From germline, CDR1 is MNHEY and CDR2 SMNVEV (reference sequence). This CDR3 has 15 amino acids. This CDR3 is CASSSPSGGISEQFF. CDR3 in DNA: TGTGCCAGCAGCTCACCTAGCGGGGGGATTAGTGAGCAGTTCTTC.

The chain links TRBV2 to TRBJ2-7; TRBD1 is a possible D gene (5 bases). Germline V gives CDR1 SNHLY, CDR2 FYNNEI. The V end was cut by 6 bases, the J end by 0 bases, with 12 bases between. This CDR3 comprises 14 residues. The CDR3 loop reads CASRSSGHSYEQYF. The CDR3 DNA follows: TGTGCCAGCAGATCATCAGGGCACTCCTACGAGCAGTACTTC.

V gene TRBV20-1 combines with J gene TRBJ2-1, with 9 bases lining up with TRBD1. Germline V lookup: CDR1 DFQATT, CDR2 SNEGSKA (reference sequence). Losses at the gene ends were 4 bases for V and 4 bases for J; bases not matched to a gene: 5. The length of the CDR3 is 14 residues. CDR3 DNA: TGCAGTGCTACCGGGACAGGGACTTACAATGAGCAGTTCTTC. Protein sequence: CSATGTGTYNEQFF.

This chain joins TRBV20-1 and TRBJ2-2; 9 bases are a match to TRBD2. Trimming removed 6 bases from V and 2 bases from J; junction bases left unmatched: 10. This CDR3 comprises 16 residues. CDR1 DFQATT and CDR2 SNEGSKA come from the germline V gene (reference sequence). As DNA, the CDR3 is TGCAGTGCCCCAGGAGGCGGGGGGGTTAACACCGGGGAGCTGTTTTTT. Translating gives CSAPGGGGVNTGELFF.

This chain's CDR3 is CATSGTGGNYGYTF. The CDR3 DNA follows: TGTGCCACCTCCGGGACAGGGGGGAACTATGGCTACACCTTC. This chain connects TRBV24-1 to TRBJ1-2, with TRBD1 matching over 11 bases. CDR1 is KGHDR and CDR2 is SFDVKD in the germline V gene. This CDR3 is 14 amino acids long. J was trimmed by 2 bases and V by 9 bases; bases with no gene match: 4.

In this sample, this clonotype turned up a few times. The chain employs TRBV4-3 and TRBJ2-5; possibly TRBD1 or TRBD2 for D (5 bases each). From germline, CDR1 is LGHNA and CDR2 YSLEER. V dropped 0 bases and J dropped 4 bases, with 15 bases sitting between them. CDR3 length: 16 amino acids. CDR3 loop: CASSQDTRGFIETQYF. The CDR3 DNA reads TGCGCCAGCAGCCAAGACACTAGGGGTTTTATAGAGACCCAGTACTTC.

This chain joins TRBV3-1 and TRBJ2-1; D assignment may be TRBD1 or TRBD2 (6 bases each). Trimming stripped 4 bases from V and 8 bases from J, with 18 bases between. CDR3 length: 15 amino acids. The germline V gene has CDR1 LGHDT and CDR2 YNNKEL (reference sequence). The CDR3 DNA follows: TGTGCCAGCAGCCTTGATGGGGGGCGAGTCGATGAGCAGTTCTTC. It translates to CASSLDGGRVDEQFF.

This clonotype showed up just a few times. The V and J genes are TRBV7-2 and TRBJ2-5, with 12 bases matching TRBD2. There are 16 residues in the CDR3. V was pared by 5 bases and J by 9 bases, with 13 bases of the junction left unmatched. Germline loops: CDR1 SGHTA, CDR2 FQGNSA. CDR3 protein: CASSPRTSGDFGAQYF. Here the CDR3 DNA reads TGTGCCAGCAGCCCTCGGACTAGCGGGGACTTCGGGGCCCAGTACTTC.

This clonotype was detected only a few times. The V gene is TRBV6-2 or TRBV6-3, the J gene TRBJ2-5; unclear D gene. CDR1 and CDR2 from the germline V gene are MNHEY and SVGEGT. The CDR3 runs 14 residues. Trimming left V 2 bases short and J 7 bases short, with 14 bases between. CDR3 protein: CASSYRVTQRTQYF. As DNA, the CDR3 is TGTGCCAGCAGTTACCGTGTGACACAAAGGACCCAGTACTTC.

This chain joins TRBV20-1 and TRBJ2-1, with D possibly being TRBD2 (5 bases). Germline values: CDR1 DFQATT, CDR2 SNEGSKA (reference sequence). The ends were cut back, 2 bases at V and 6 bases at J, with 8 bases in the middle. The CDR3 is 12 amino acids. CDR3 amino acids: CSARREINEQFF. The CDR3 bases are TGCAGTGCTAGAAGGGAGATCAATGAGCAGTTCTTC.

There are a few counts of this clonotype. The chain joins TRBV29-1 to TRBJ2-1; 9 positions match TRBD2. The junction had 4 bases not matched to a gene; V was cut back by 4 bases and J by 6 bases. Germline V gene lookup returns CDR1 SQVTM and CDR2 ANQGSEA. The CDR3 is made up of 13 amino acids. The DNA of the CDR3 is TGCAGCGTTGTCGAGCGGGGGGTCAATGAGCAGTTCTTC. It yields the protein CSVVERGVNEQFF.

This clonotype was counted between two and nine times. CDR3 nucleotides: TGCAGTGCTATAAACTTCACGTTTGACACTGAAGCTTTCTTT. The encoded protein is CSAINFTFDTEAFF. This chain uses TRBV20-1 with TRBJ1-1; D is undetermined. V gave up 4 bases and J gave up 3 bases, with 15 bases separating them. Germline V lookup: CDR1 DFQATT, CDR2 SNEGSKA (reference sequence). The CDR3 is made up of 14 amino acids.

The V and J genes are TRBV20-1 and TRBJ2-7, with D tentatively TRBD2 (6 bases). Trimming cost V 0 bases and J 0 bases, with 12 bases left between them. Germline V gene lookup returns CDR1 DFQATT and CDR2 SNEGSKA (reference sequence). The CDR3 length is 15 residues. CDR3 amino acids: CSARDLHGSSYEQYF. The CDR3 DNA follows: TGCAGTGCTAGAGATCTCCACGGGAGCTCCTACGAGCAGTACTTC.

This clonotype was counted once. This sequence joins TRBV29-1 and TRBJ1-1, with D hard to call. Germline assignment: CDR1 SQVTM and CDR2 ANQGSEA. The CDR3 runs 10 residues. V was pared by 7 bases and J by 2 bases, with 5 bases between. CDR3 coding DNA: TGCAGCGGCAAAAACACTGAAGCTTTCTTT. This codes for CSGKNTEAFF.

In this sample, this clonotype turned up a few times. The rearrangement joins TRBV2 to TRBJ2-1; D remains unclear. Per the germline V gene, CDR1 is SNHLY and CDR2 is FYNNEI. This CDR3 spans 13 amino acids. V gave up 6 bases and J gave up 9 bases, with 15 bases separating them. The DNA for the CDR3 is TGTGCCAGCAGGAACCTTGTTGTCGGTGAGCAGTTCTTC. Its protein is CASRNLVVGEQFF.